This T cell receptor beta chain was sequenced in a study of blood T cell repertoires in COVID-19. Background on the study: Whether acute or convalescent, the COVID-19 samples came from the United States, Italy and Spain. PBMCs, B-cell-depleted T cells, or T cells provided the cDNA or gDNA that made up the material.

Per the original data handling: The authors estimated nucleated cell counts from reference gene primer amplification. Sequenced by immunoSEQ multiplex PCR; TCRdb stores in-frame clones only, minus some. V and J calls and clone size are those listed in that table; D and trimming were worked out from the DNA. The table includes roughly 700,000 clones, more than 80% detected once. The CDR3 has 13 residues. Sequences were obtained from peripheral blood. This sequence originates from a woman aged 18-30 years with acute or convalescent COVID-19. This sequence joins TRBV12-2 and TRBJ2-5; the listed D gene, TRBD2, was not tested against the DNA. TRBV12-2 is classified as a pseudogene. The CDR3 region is CASRLLRQETQYF. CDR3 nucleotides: TGTGCAAGTCGCTTGCTCCGGCAAGAGACCCAGTACTTC.